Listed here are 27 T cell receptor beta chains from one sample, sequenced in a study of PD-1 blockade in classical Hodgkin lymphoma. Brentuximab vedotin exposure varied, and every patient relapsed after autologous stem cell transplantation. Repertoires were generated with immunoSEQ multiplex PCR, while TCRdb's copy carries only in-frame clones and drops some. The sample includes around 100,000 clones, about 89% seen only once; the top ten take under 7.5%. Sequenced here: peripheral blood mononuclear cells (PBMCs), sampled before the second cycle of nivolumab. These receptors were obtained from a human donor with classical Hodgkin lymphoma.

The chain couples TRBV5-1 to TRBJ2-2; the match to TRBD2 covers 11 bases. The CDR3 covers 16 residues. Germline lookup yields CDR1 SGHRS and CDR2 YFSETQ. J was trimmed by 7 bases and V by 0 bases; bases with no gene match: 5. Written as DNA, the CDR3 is TGCGCCAGCAGCTTGGGACTAGCGGGGACGTTCGGGGAGCTGTTTTTT. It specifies CASSLGLAGTFGELFF.

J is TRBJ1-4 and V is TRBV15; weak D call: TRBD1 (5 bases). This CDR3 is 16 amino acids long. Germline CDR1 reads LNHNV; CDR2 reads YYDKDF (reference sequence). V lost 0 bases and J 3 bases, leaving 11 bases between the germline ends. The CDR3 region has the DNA TGTGCCACCAGCAGAGAGGGGACCGTCCCTAATGAAAAACTGTTTTTT. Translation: CATSREGTVPNEKLFF.

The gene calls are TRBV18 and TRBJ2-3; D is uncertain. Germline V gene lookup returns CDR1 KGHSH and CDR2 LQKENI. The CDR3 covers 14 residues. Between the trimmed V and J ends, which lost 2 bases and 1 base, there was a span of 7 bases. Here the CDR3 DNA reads TGTGCCAGCTCACCATATGGAGGCACAGATACGCAGTATTTT. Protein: CASSPYGGTDTQYF.

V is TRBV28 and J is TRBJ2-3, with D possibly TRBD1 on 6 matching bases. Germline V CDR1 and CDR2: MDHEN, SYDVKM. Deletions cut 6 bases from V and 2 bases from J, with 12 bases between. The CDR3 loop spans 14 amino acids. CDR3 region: CASRMTGDTDTQYF. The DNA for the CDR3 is TGTGCCAGCAGGATGACAGGTGACACAGATACGCAGTATTTT.

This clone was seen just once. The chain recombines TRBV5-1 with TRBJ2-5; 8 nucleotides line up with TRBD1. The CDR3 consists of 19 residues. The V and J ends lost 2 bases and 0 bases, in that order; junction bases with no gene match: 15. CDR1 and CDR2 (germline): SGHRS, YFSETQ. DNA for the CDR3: TGCGCCAGCAGCTTCCCCGGACAGGGAGAGGTCCCAAACCAAGAGACCCAGTACTTC. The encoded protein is CASSFPGQGEVPNQETQYF.

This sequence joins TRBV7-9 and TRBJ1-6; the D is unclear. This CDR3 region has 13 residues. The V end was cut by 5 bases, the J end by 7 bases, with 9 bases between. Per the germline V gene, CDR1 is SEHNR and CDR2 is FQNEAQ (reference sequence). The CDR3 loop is CASSDSPNSPLHF. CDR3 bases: TGTGCCAGCAGCGACTCGCCAAATTCACCCCTCCACTTT.

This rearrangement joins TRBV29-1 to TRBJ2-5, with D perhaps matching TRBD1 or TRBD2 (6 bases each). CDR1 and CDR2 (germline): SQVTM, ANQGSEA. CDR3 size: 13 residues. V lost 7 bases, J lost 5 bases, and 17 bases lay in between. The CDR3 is CSADGGQLETQYF. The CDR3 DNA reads TGCAGCGCCGACGGGGGACAACTGGAGACCCAGTACTTC.

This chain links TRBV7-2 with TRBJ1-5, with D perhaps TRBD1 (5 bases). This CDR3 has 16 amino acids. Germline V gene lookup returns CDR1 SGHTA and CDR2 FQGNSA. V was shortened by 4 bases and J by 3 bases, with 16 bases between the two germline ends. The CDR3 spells CASSSGAGYINQPQHF. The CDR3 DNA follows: TGTGCCAGCAGCTCCGGGGCAGGATATATCAATCAGCCCCAGCATTTT. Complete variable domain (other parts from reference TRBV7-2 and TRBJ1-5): GAGVSQSPSNKVTEKGKDVELRCDPISGHTALYWYRQSLGQGLEFLIYFQGNSAPDKSGLPSDRFSAERTGGSVSTLTIQRTQQEDSAVYLCASSSGAGYINQPQHFGDGTRLSIL.

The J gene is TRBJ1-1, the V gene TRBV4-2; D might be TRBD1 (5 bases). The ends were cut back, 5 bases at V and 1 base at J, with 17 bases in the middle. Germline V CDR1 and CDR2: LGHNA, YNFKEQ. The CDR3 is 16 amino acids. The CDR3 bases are TGTGCCAGCAGCTTGGAGGTTAGGGGCGCGAACACTGAAGCTTTCTTT. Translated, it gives CASSLEVRGANTEAFF.

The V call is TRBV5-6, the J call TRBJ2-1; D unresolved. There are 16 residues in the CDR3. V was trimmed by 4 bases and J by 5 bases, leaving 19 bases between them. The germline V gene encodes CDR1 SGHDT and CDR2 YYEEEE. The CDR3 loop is CASSHRVFPSHNEQFF. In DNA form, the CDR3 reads TGTGCCAGCAGCCACCGGGTCTTCCCCTCTCACAATGAGCAGTTCTTC. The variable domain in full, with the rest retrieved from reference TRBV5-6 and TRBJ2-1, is DAGVTQSPTHLIKTRGQQVTLRCSPKSGHDTVSWYQQALGQGPQFIFQYYEEEERQRGNFPDRFSGHQFPNYSSELNVNALLLGDSALYLCASSHRVFPSHNEQFFGPGTRLTVL.

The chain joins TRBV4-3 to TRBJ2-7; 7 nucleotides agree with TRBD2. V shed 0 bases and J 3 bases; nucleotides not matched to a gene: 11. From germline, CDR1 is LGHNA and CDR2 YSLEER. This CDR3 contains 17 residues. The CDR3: CASSQDPGGDGIYEQYF. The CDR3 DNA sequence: TGCGCCAGCAGCCAAGACCCTGGGGGGGACGGGATCTACGAGCAGTACTTC.

CDR3 sequence (DNA): TGTGCCAGCAGCTCCGTTAGGGGAATGGTCTACGAGCAGTACTTC. Translated, it gives CASSSVRGMVYEQYF. This sequence joins TRBV9 and TRBJ2-7; D is perhaps TRBD1 (5 bases). This CDR3 has 15 amino acids. CDR1 is SGDLS and CDR2 is YYNGEE in the germline V gene. V dropped 4 bases and J dropped 3 bases, with 17 bases sitting between them.

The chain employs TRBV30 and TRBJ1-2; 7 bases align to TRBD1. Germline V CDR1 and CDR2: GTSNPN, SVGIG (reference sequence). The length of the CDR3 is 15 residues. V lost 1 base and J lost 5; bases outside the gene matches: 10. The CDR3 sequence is CAWSARGLGGYGYTF. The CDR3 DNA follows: TGTGCCTGGAGTGCGAGGGGGCTGGGGGGTTATGGCTACACCTTC.

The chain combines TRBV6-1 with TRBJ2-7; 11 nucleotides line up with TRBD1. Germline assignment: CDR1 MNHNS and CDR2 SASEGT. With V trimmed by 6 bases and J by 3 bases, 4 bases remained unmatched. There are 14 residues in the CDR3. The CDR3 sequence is CASRPGQGDYEQYF. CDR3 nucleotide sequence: TGTGCCAGCAGACCGGGACAGGGGGACTACGAGCAGTACTTC.

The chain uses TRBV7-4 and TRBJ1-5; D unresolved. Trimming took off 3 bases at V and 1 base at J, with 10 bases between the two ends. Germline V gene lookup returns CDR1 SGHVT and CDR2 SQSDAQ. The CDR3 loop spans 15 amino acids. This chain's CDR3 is CASSLGQLSNQPQHF. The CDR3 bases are TGTGCCAGCAGCTTGGGCCAGTTAAGCAATCAGCCCCAGCATTTT.

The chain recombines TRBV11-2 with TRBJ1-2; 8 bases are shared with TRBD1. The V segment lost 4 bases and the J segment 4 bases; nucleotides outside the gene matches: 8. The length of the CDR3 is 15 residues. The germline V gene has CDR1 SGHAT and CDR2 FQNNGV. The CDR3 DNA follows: TGTGCCAGCAGCTCCCGGGACAGGTCGCCCTATGGCTACACCTTC. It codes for CASSSRDRSPYGYTF.

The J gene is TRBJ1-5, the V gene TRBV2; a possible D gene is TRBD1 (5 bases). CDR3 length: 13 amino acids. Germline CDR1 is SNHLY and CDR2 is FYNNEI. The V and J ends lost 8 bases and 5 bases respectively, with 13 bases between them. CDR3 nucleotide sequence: TGTGCCAGCTGCGGCAGGGAGTATCAGCCCCAGCATTTT. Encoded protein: CASCGREYQPQHF.

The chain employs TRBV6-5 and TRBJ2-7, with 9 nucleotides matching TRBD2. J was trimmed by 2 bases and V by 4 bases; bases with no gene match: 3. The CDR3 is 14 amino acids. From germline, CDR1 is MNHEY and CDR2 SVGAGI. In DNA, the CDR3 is TGTGCCAGCAGTTCTAGCGGGGCGACCTACGAGCAGTACTTC. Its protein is CASSSSGATYEQYF.

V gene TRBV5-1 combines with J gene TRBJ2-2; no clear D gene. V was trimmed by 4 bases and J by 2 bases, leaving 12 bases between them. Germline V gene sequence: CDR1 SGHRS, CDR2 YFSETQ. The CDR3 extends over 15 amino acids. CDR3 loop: CASSPIGRNTGELFF. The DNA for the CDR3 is TGCGCCAGCAGCCCGATCGGGCGAAACACCGGGGAGCTGTTTTTT.

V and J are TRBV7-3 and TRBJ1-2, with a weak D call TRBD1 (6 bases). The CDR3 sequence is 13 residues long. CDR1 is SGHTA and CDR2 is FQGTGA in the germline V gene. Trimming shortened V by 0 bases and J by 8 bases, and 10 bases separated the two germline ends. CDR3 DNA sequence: TGTGCCAGCAGCTTAACCGGGGGGCAAGGCTACACCTTC. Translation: CASSLTGGQGYTF.

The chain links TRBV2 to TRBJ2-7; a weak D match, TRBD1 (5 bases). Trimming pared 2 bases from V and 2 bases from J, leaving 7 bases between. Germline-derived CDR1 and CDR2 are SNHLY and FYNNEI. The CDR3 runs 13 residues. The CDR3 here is CASSETRAYEQYF. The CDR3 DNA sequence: TGTGCCAGCAGTGAAACCAGGGCCTACGAGCAGTACTTC. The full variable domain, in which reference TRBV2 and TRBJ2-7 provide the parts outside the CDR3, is EPEVTQTPSHQVTQMGQEVILRCVPISNHLYFYWYRQILGQKVEFLVSFYNNEISEKSEIFDDQFSVERPDGSNFTLKIRSTKLEDSAMYFCASSETRAYEQYFGPGTRLTVT.

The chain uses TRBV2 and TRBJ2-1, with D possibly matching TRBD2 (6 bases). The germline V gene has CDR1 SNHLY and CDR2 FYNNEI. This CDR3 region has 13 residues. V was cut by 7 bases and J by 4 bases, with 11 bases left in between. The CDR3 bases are TGTGCCAGCATGGCGGGACCATACAATGAGCAGTTCTTC. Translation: CASMAGPYNEQFF.

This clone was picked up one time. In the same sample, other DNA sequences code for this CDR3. CDR3 sequence: CASSLGTTNEKLFF. For the CDR3, the DNA is TGTGCCAGCAGCTTAGGCACGACTAATGAAAAACTGTTTTTT. This chain joins TRBV11-2 and TRBJ1-4; D unresolved. The germline gives CDR1 SGHAT, CDR2 FQNNGV. This CDR3 contains 14 residues. V shed 1 base and J shed 2 bases, with 5 bases lying between them.

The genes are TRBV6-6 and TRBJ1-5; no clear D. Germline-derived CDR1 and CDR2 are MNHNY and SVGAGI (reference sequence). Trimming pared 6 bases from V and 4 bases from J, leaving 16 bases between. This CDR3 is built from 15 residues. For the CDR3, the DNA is TGTGCCAGCAGGGCCCCCCAGGTAGAGAATCAGCCCCAGCATTTT. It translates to CASRAPQVENQPQHF.

The chain's CDR3 is CASGAGTGGPEKLFF. The DNA of the CDR3 is TGTGCCAGCGGAGCCGGGACAGGGGGGCCTGAAAAACTGTTTTTT. The rearrangement links TRBV6-1 to TRBJ1-4, with 11 positions matching TRBD1. The CDR3 runs to 15 residues. Losses at the gene ends were 8 bases for V and 7 bases for J; bases not matched to a gene: 9. CDR1 MNHNS and CDR2 SASEGT come from the germline V gene.

CDR3 coding DNA: TGTGCCAGCAGTTATGAACCTAGCGGGGGCTACGAGCAGTACTTC. Its translation is CASSYEPSGGYEQYF. V is TRBV6-6 and J is TRBJ2-7; 10 bases match TRBD2. Germline CDR1 and CDR2: MNHNY and SVGAGI (reference sequence). There are 15 residues in the CDR3. Losses at the gene ends were 3 bases for V and 3 bases for J; bases not matched to a gene: 5.

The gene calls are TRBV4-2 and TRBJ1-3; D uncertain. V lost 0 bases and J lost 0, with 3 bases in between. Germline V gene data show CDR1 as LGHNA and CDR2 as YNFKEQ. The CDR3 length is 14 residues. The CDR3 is CASSQEGSGNTIYF. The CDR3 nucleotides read TGTGCCAGCAGCCAAGAGGGCTCTGGAAACACCATATATTTT.